Described below is a single T cell receptor (beta chain) sequence and its context. Its antigen target is currently unknown. Per-base quality was not reported, and no clone a single base away is much larger than it. Library preparation used the immunoSEQ multiplex PCR assay. Here the immuneACCESS table is served through TCRdb, limited to in-frame sequences with V and J called. Missing clones are a known gap in these copies; in checked studies unresolved V genes cover under half, and the rest lacks a known reason. The sample yields 700,000 or so clones; 80% to 90% were counted once. The ten largest clonotypes hold under 0.012% of the sample. The data originate from a study of shared T cell receptors in the human thymus (dated by TCRdb to the early 2020s). For the wider study: The study examined how the human thymus generates shared, self-reactive T-cell receptor alpha chains.

The cysteine opens and the phenylalanine closes a CDR3 of 17 amino acids. The kept DNA is CDR3 alone, 51 bases in frame from the first base. The V end gives up 4 bases and the J end 5 bases, leaving 12 bases in the junction not matched to a gene. CDR1 and CDR2 were assigned from the germline V gene as SNHLY and FYNNEI. The same sample was also studied in work on human thymus T cells. According to the second study: Immunologically healthy infants undergoing open corrective cardiac surgery for congenital heart defects in Finland were used as donors. The thymus tissue came from surgical resects taken out during corrective cardiac surgery. Biased V and J gene segment usage appeared to be present in both thymic and peripheral blood repertoires. According to the related research, thymic TCR repertoires were highly overlapping among unrelated individuals. The study described the TCR alpha and beta repertoires in fewer than 10 infant thymus samples and a few matching peripheral blood samples. Donor ages ranging from about 7 to 250 days were recorded, and over 5 male and two female infants were included in the cohort. Thymocytes were freed from the tissue by mechanical means and kept at -70 degrees C as pellets of about 8.5-34 million cells. Genomic DNA was extracted from frozen cell pellets with a QIAsymphony instrument. The immunoSEQ multiplex PCR assay was used to amplify the TCRB and TCRAD loci from a standardized quantity of quality-controlled genomic DNA. The V(D)J region was spanned by amplicons of a length sufficient to cover the CDR3 and to identify V and J genes. The amplicons were sequenced on an Illumina platform via the commercial immunoSEQ service. Primer bias and sequencing errors were corrected using previously described methods, and TCRAD and TCRB definitions followed the IMGT database. The repertoires were analysed using immunoSEQ Analyzer 3.0 and VDJTools for basic statistics, V/J segment usage, diversity estimates, rarefaction and pairwise overlap. Diversity was estimated with Chao1, ChaoE, Efron-Thisted, Shannon and inverse Simpson indices, and also on datasets down-sampled to the smallest sample. For repertoire overlap, CDR3 nucleotide sequence, V gene and J gene had to match strictly, and clustering was done by Jaccard-based multidimensional scaling. On average, thymus samples yielded roughly 800,000 unique TCRB clonotypes, whereas blood samples yielded roughly 80,000.

The origin of this receptor is a girl under three years old with a congenital heart defect. Donor details come from another sample of the same person, matched by shared clones. Sequenced material: thymocytes. Recombination linked TRBV2 to TRBJ1-4; 8 bases in the middle match TRBD1. The nucleotide sequence is TGTGCCAGCAGTGGGGGGGGAAGACAGGGGCTAAATGAAAAACTGTTTTTT. It specifies CASSGGGRQGLNEKLFF.